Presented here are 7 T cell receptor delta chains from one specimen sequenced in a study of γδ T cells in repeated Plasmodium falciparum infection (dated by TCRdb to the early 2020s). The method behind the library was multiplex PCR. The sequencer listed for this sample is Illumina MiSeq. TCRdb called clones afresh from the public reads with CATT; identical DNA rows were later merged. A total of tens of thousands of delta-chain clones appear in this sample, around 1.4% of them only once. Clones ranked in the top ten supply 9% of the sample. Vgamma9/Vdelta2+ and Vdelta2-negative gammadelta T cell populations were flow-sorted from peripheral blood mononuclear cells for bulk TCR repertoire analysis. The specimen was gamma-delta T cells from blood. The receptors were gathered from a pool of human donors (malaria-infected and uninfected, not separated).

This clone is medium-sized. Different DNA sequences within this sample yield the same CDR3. The CDR3: CALGGNWKGRLIF. CDR3 DNA sequence: TGTGCTCTTGGGGGAAACTGGAAAGGTCGGCTCATCTTT. V usage is TRDV1 and J usage is TRDJ1, with a tentative D call TRDD3 (5 bases). The CDR3 covers 13 residues. Trimming took off 4 bases at V and 11 bases at J, with 17 bases between the two ends. Germline values: CDR1 TSWWSYY, CDR2 QGS.

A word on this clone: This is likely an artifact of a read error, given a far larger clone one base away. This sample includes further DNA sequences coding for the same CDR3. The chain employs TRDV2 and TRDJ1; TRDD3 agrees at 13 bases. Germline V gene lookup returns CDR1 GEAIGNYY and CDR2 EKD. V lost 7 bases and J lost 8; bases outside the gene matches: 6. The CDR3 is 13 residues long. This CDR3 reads CACLTGGYEKLIF. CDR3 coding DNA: TGTGCCTGCCTGACTGGGGGATACGAAAAACTCATCTTT.

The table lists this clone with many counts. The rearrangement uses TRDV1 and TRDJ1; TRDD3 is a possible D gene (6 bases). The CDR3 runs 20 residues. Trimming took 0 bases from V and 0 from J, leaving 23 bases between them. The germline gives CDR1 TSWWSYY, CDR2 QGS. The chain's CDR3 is CALGELAPWGPPGHTDKLIF. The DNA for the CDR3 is TGTGCTCTTGGGGAACTAGCCCCCTGGGGCCCCCCGGGGCACACCGATAAACTCATCTTT.

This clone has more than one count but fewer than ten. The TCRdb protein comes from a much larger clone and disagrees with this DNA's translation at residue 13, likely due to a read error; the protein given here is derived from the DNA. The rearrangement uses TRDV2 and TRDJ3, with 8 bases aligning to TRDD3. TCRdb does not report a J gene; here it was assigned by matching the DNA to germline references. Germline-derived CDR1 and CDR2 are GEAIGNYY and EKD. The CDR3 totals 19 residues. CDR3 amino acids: CACDTGGFGSSWETRQMFF. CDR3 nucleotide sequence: TGTGCCTGTGACACTGGGGGATTCGGGAGCTCCTGGGAAACCCGACAGATGTTTTTC.

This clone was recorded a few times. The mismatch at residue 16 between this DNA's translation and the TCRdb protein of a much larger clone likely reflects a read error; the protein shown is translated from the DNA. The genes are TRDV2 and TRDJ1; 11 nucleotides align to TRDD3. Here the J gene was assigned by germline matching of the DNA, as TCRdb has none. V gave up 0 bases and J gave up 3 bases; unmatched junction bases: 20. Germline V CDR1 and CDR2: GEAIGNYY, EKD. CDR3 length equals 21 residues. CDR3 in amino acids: CACDTVYGPMGDTLDADKLIF. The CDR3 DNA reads TGTGCCTGTGACACCGTCTATGGGCCCATGGGGGATACGTTAGACGCCGATAAACTCATCTTT.

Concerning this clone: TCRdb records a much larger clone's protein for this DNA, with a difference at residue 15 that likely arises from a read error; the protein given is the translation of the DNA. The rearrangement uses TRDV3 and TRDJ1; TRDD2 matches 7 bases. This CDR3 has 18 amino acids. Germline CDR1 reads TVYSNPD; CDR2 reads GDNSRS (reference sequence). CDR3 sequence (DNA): TGTGCCTTTTGGCCACGTTTCCTACGATGGTGGGGAACCGATAGACTCATCTTT. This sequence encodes CAFWPRFLRWWGTDRLIF.

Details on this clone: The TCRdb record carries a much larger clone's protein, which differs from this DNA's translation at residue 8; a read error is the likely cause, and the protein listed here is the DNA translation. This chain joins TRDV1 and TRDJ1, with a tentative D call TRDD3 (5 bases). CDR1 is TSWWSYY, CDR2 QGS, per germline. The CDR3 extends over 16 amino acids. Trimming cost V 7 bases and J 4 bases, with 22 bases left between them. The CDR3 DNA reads TGTGCTCTTGTAGTTCTCCGAGCTGGGCTACTCGATAAACTCATCTTT. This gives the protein CALVVLRAGLLDKLIF.